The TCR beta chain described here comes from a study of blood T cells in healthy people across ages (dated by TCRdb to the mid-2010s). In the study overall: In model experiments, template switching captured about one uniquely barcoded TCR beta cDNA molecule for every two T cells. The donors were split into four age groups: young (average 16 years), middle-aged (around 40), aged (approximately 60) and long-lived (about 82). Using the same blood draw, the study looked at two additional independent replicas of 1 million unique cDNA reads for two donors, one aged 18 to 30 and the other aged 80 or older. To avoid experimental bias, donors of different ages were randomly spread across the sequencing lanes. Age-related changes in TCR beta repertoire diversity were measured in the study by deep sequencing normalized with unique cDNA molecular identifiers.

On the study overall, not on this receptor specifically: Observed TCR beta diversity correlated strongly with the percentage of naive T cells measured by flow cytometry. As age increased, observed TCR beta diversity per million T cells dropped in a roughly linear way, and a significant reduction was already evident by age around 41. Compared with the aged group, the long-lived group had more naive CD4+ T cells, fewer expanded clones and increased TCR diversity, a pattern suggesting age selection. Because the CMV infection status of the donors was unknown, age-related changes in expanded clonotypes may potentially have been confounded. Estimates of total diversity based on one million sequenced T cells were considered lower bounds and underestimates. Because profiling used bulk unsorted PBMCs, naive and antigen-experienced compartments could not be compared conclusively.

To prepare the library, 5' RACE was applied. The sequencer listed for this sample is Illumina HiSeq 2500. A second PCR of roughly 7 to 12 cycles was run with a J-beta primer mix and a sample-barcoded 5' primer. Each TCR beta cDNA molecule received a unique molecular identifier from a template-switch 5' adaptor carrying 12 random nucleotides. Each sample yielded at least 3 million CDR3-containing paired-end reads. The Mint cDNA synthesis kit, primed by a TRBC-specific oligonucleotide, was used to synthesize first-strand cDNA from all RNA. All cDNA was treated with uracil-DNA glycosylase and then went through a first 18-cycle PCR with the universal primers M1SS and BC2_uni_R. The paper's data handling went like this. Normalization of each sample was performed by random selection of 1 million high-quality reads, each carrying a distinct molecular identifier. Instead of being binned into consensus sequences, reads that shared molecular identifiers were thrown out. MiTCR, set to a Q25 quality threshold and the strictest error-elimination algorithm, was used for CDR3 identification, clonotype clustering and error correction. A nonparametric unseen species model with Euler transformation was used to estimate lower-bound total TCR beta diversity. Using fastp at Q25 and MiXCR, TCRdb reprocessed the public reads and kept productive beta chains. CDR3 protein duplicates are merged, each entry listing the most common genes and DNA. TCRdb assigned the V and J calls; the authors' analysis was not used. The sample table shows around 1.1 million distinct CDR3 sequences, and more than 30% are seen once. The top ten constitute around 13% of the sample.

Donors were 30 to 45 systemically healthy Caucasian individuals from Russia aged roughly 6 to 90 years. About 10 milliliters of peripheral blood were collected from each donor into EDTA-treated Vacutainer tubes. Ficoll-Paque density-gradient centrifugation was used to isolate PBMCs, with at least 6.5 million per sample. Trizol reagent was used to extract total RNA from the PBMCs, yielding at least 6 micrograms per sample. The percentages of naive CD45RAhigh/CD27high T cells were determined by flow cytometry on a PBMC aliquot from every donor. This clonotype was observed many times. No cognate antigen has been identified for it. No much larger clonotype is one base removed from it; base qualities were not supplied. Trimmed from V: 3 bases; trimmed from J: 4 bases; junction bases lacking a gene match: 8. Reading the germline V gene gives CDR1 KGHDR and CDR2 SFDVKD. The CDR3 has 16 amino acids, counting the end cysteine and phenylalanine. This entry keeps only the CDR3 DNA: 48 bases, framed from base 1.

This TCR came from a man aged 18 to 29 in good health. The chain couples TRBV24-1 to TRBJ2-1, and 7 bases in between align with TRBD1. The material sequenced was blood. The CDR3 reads CATSDDRVGIYNEQFF. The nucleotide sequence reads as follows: TGTGCCACCAGTGATGACAGGGTAGGGATATACAATGAGCAGTTCTTC.